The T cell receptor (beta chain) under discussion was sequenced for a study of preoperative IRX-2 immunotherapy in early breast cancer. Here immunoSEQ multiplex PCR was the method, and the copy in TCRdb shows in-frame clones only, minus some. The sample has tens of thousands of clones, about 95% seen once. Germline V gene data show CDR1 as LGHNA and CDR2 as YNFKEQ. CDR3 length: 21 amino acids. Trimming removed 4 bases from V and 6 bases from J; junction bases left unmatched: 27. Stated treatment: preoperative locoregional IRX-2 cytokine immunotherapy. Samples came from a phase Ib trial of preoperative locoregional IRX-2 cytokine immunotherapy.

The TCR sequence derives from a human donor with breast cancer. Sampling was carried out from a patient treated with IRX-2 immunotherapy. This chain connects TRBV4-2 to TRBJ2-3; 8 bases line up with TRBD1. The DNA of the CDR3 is TGTGCCAGCAGCCGCCGAACGGCCGGGACAGGAGCTCCAGGGAGCTCGGATACGCAGTATTTT. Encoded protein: CASSRRTAGTGAPGSSDTQYF.